Below, 21 T cell receptor beta chains from the same sample are listed, as sequenced in a study of human T cells and chemical hapten exposure. The sample's time point: pre-sensitization, week 0. Treatment described: therapeutic diphenylcyclopropenone sensitization with weekly scalp DPC. TCRdb processed the RACE reads anew with MiXCR; each CDR3 protein has one entry. The table includes 180,000 or so distinct CDR3 sequences, 30% detected once. This specimen consisted of whole blood, obtained in connection with sensitization to the hapten diphenylcyclopropenone (DPC). These TCRs come from a woman aged 25 to 45 with alopecia areata. Some clones in this sample may be carry-over from other donors' samples.

This clonotype is medium-sized (0.01 to 0.1%). J is TRBJ2-3 and V is TRBV7-2; D may be TRBD2 (6 bases). V was pared by 5 bases and J by 2 bases, with 11 bases between. This CDR3 contains 14 residues. Germline V lookup: CDR1 SGHTA, CDR2 FQGNSA. CDR3 nucleotide sequence: TGTGCCAGCAGCCTGGGACTTCCCACAGATACGCAGTATTTT. Translating gives CASSLGLPTDTQYF.

This chain joins TRBV9 and TRBJ2-1; 12 positions agree with TRBD2. This CDR3 is 18 amino acids long. CDR1 and CDR2 (germline): SGDLS, YYNGEE. Trimming took 3 bases from V and 3 from J; bases not matched to a gene: 10. The DNA of the CDR3 is TGTGCCAGCAGCGACTCGACTAGCGGGGGCCGAAGCTACAATGAGCAGTTCTTC. It is translated as CASSDSTSGGRSYNEQFF.

The genes are TRBV12-3 or TRBV12-4 and TRBJ1-2, with no clear D. V dropped 0 bases and J dropped 6 bases, with 8 bases sitting between them. CDR3 size: 13 residues. The CDR3 DNA follows: TGTGCCAGCAGTTTAGCGGCAGCGCATGGCTACACCTTC. It is translated as CASSLAAAHGYTF.

The V and J genes are TRBV28 and TRBJ2-7; 7 bases match TRBD1. The junction had 11 bases not matched to a gene; V was cut back by 10 bases and J by 2 bases. Germline V gives CDR1 MDHEN, CDR2 SYDVKM. The CDR3 sequence is 14 residues long. The CDR3 DNA follows: TGTGCCATCGAACCTGAACAGGGGACCTACGAGCAGTACTTC. This translates into CAIEPEQGTYEQYF.

This clonotype occurred many times. The chain has TRBV6-2 or TRBV6-3 and TRBJ1-2; 12 nucleotides match TRBD1. Looked up from germline, CDR1 is MNHEY and CDR2 is SVGEGT. The length of the CDR3 is 16 residues. The ends lost 4 bases at V and 5 bases at J; junction bases unmatched: 8. This CDR3 reads CASSSSGTGGAYGYTF. DNA of the CDR3: TGTGCCAGCAGTTCATCCGGGACAGGGGGCGCTTATGGCTACACCTTC.

This chain links TRBV4-3 with TRBJ1-6, with D maybe TRBD1 (5 bases). V lost 0 bases and J 11 bases, leaving 11 bases between the germline ends. CDR1 and CDR2 from the germline V gene are LGHNA and YSLEER. CDR3 length: 14 amino acids. CDR3 loop: CASSQDDWGTPLHF. CDR3 bases: TGCGCCAGCAGCCAAGATGACTGGGGGACACCCCTCCACTTT.

V is TRBV29-1 and J is TRBJ1-5; maybe TRBD1 (5 bases). The V end was cut by 6 bases, the J end by 4 bases, with 13 bases between. Germline V CDR1 and CDR2: SQVTM, ANQGSEA. The CDR3 totals 13 residues. The CDR3 nucleotides read TGCAGCGTGGGTGGCGCAGGGAATCAGCCCCAGCATTTT. Amino acid sequence: CSVGGAGNQPQHF.

This chain uses TRBV7-2 with TRBJ1-6; TRBD1 agrees at 9 bases. Germline V gene lookup returns CDR1 SGHTA and CDR2 FQGNSA. The length of the CDR3 is 15 residues. Germline trimming cut 3 bases from V and 5 bases from J; bases unmatched to any gene: 2. The CDR3 reads CASSLTGGNNSPLHF. The CDR3 bases are TGTGCCAGCAGCTTGACAGGGGGAAATAATTCACCCCTCCACTTT.

This rearrangement joins TRBV2 to TRBJ2-1; D may be TRBD1 (7 bases). Trimming took 7 bases from V and 5 from J, leaving 12 bases between them. The CDR3 has 13 amino acids. CDR1 SNHLY and CDR2 FYNNEI come from the germline V gene. The CDR3 sequence: CASTEGADNEQFF. CDR3 in DNA: TGTGCCAGCACGGAGGGGGCCGACAATGAGCAGTTCTTC.

The genes are TRBV2 and TRBJ2-5, with 9 bases aligning to TRBD2. From germline, CDR1 is SNHLY and CDR2 FYNNEI. This CDR3 contains 14 residues. With V trimmed by 5 bases and J by 2 bases, 3 bases remained unmatched. The CDR3 sequence: CASSSSGTQETQYF. CDR3 DNA sequence: TGTGCCAGCAGTTCTAGCGGGACACAAGAGACCCAGTACTTC.

The V call is TRBV9, the J call TRBJ1-6; perhaps TRBD1 as D (6 bases). The CDR3 length is 14 residues. The germline CDR1 and CDR2 sequences are SGDLS and YYNGEE. The V end lost 4 bases, the J end lost 5 bases, and 10 bases lay between the germline ends. CDR3 DNA: TGTGCCAGCAGCCCAACAGGGCATAATTCACCCCTCCACTTT. It is translated as CASSPTGHNSPLHF. Combining the CDR3 with reference TRBV9 and TRBJ1-6 gives the whole variable domain DSGVTQTPKHLITATGQRVTLRCSPRSGDLSVYWYQQSLDQGLQFLIQYYNGEERAKGNILERFSAQQFPDLHSELNLSSLELGDSALYFCASSPTGHNSPLHFGNGTRLTVT.

CDR3 sequence: CSAVAGEVGETQYF. For the CDR3, the DNA is TGCAGTGCTGTAGCGGGAGAAGTAGGAGAGACCCAGTACTTC. The gene calls are TRBV20-1 and TRBJ2-5; 9 bases agree with TRBD2. CDR3 length: 14 residues. V shed 5 bases, J shed 4 bases, and the junction held 8 bases outside the gene matches. The germline V gene has CDR1 DFQATT and CDR2 SNEGSKA (reference sequence).

J is TRBJ1-1 and V is TRBV10-1, with D possibly being TRBD1 (5 bases). The V gene lost 4 bases and the J gene lost 11 bases, with 17 bases spanning the gap. CDR1 WNHNN and CDR2 SYGVQD come from the germline V gene (reference sequence). The CDR3 consists of 13 residues. Here the CDR3 reads CASSGEGAFRAFF. CDR3 in DNA: TGCGCCAGCAGTGGTGAAGGGGCTTTCAGGGCTTTCTTT.

The CDR3 DNA sequence: TGTGCCAGCGCAGGCAACTCCTACAATGAGCAGTTCTTC. Translating it yields CASAGNSYNEQFF. The V call is TRBV28, the J call TRBJ2-1; D is uncertain. Germline V lookup: CDR1 MDHEN, CDR2 SYDVKM. The CDR3 covers 13 residues. Trimming pared 8 bases from V and 0 bases from J, leaving 8 bases between.

The gene calls are TRBV2 and TRBJ2-3; D call uncertain. The CDR3 sequence is 15 residues long. CDR1 is SNHLY and CDR2 is FYNNEI in the germline V gene. With 3 bases removed from V and 0 bases from J, the gap between germline ends came to 10 bases. As DNA, the CDR3 is TGTGCCAGCAGTGACATCGGGTCTAGCACAGATACGCAGTATTTT. Encoded protein: CASSDIGSSTDTQYF.

The V call is TRBV4-2, the J call TRBJ1-4; D gene uncertain. Germline values: CDR1 LGHNA, CDR2 YNFKEQ. The ends were cut back, 4 bases at V and 7 bases at J, with 13 bases in the middle. The CDR3 covers 14 residues. The CDR3 DNA sequence: TGTGCCAGCAGCCTAGTGGTAGGGAGTGAAAAACTGTTTTTT. It translates to CASSLVVGSEKLFF.

The DNA of the CDR3 is TGTGCCAGCAGCGAGACGGGACAGCACTATGGCTACACCTTC. Translated: CASSETGQHYGYTF. This sequence joins TRBV7-3 and TRBJ1-2; 7 positions match TRBD1. This CDR3 is 14 amino acids long. The ends lost 5 bases at V and 3 bases at J; junction bases unmatched: 6. In germline, CDR1 is SGHTA, CDR2 FQGTGA.

This clonotype was seen only a few times. The J gene is TRBJ2-5, the V gene TRBV2; TRBD2 is a possible D gene (6 bases). Germline V lookup: CDR1 SNHLY, CDR2 FYNNEI. This CDR3 spans 14 amino acids. V lost 7 bases and J 2 bases, leaving 14 bases between the germline ends. CDR3 protein: CASTGGRRQETQYF. The CDR3 DNA reads TGTGCCAGCACCGGGGGACGCCGTCAAGAGACCCAGTACTTC.

This clonotype has only a few counts. The V gene is TRBV19, the J gene TRBJ1-2; possible D gene TRBD1, 5 bases. CDR3 length: 17 residues. V lost 3 bases and J 3 bases, leaving 20 bases between the germline ends. Germline V CDR1 and CDR2: LNHDA, SQIVND (reference sequence). CDR3 in amino acids: CASSIVRGARADYGYTF. The DNA for the CDR3 is TGTGCCAGTAGTATCGTGAGGGGCGCGAGAGCGGACTATGGCTACACCTTC.

The chain combines TRBV20-1 with TRBJ2-5; D not resolved. V was clipped by 6 bases and J by 0 bases, with 14 bases between them. CDR3 length: 14 residues. Per germline, CDR1 DFQATT and CDR2 SNEGSKA (reference sequence). This CDR3 is CSATGQQYQETQYF. CDR3 DNA: TGCAGTGCGACCGGGCAGCAGTACCAAGAGACCCAGTACTTC.

This clonotype was counted only a few times. The rearrangement uses TRBV11-3 and TRBJ2-7; no definite D call. The CDR3 is 13 residues long. Germline loops: CDR1 SGHNT, CDR2 YENEEA. Deletions cut 0 bases from V and 3 bases from J, with 6 bases between. CDR3 nucleotide sequence: TGTGCCAGCAGCTTAGACAGGATCTACGAGCAGTACTTC. Translation: CASSLDRIYEQYF.